These T cell receptor beta chains were read from a single sample in a study of identical twins. TCRdb re-derived calls from the 5' RACE reads in MiXCR, one entry per CDR3 protein. The sample records about 340,000 distinct CDR3 sequences, about 12% being singletons. These data are also associated with another study on yellow fever vaccine responses in identical twins.

Source material: CD8+ T cells sorted from blood. The receptor set was obtained from a woman under 30 in good health. The CDR3 runs from the conserved cysteine through the conserved F or W. A D gene is named only where the DNA matches it firmly. Clone size is shown for a subset of rows, as once, few, many or a class of expanded clone.

D	size	V	J	CDR3	DNA
-	few	TRBV15	TRBJ2-3	CATSRDRVTDTQYF	TGTGCCACCAGCAGAGATAGGGTGACAGATACGCAGTATTTT
-	few	TRBV12-3/TRBV12-4	TRBJ1-6	CASSGLGVASPLHF	TGTGCCAGCAGCGGGTTAGGGGTCGCTTCACCCCTCCACTTT
-	-	TRBV2	TRBJ2-5	CASMVNVGATRETQYF	TGTGCCAGCATGGTGAATGTTGGGGCCACAAGGGAGACCCAGTACTTC
TRBD2	-	TRBV7-9	TRBJ2-5	CASSFPGGAAQETQYF	TGTGCCAGCAGCTTCCCCGGGGGGGCGGCCCAAGAGACCCAGTACTTC
-	many	TRBV12-3/TRBV12-4	TRBJ2-1	CASSRDLKSEQFF	TGTGCCAGCAGTAGGGACTTAAAAAGTGAGCAGTTCTTC
TRBD2	few	TRBV11-1	TRBJ2-3	CASSLGLFHSGGTDTQYF	TGTGCCAGCAGCTTAGGCCTCTTCCACAGCGGGGGCACAGATACGCAGTATTTT
-	-	TRBV12-3/TRBV12-4	TRBJ2-3	CASSYPPGEDTQYF	TGTGCCAGCAGTTATCCCCCGGGGGAGGATACGCAGTATTTT
-	many	TRBV7-8	TRBJ1-5	CASSERPGGNQPQHF	TGTGCCAGCAGCGAGAGACCGGGCGGCAATCAGCCCCAGCATTTT
-	many	TRBV12-3/TRBV12-4	TRBJ2-7	CASSREGQRYEQYF	TGTGCCAGCAGCCGGGAGGGACAGCGGTACGAGCAGTACTTC
-	few	TRBV11-2	TRBJ1-1	CASSAEYRVVGSTEAFF	TGTGCCAGCAGCGCGGAATACAGGGTCGTGGGGTCCACTGAAGCTTTCTTT
-	few	TRBV9	TRBJ2-2	CASSPRGGTGELFF	TGTGCCAGCAGCCCCCGGGGCGGCACCGGGGAGCTGTTTTTT
TRBD1	-	TRBV12-5	TRBJ1-1	CASGHDRGPEAFF	TGTGCTAGTGGCCATGACAGGGGGCCTGAAGCTTTCTTT
TRBD2	many	TRBV15	TRBJ2-1	CATSRDLAAGNEQFF	TGTGCCACCAGCAGAGATCTTGCAGCGGGGAATGAGCAGTTCTTC
-	-	TRBV11-3	TRBJ2-7	CASSLEYFPYEQYF	TGTGCCAGCAGCTTAGAGTACTTTCCCTACGAGCAGTACTTC
-	many	TRBV6-5	TRBJ1-5	CASSYSMGLDQPQHF	TGTGCCAGCAGTTACTCGATGGGATTGGATCAGCCCCAGCATTTT
-	-	TRBV4-2	TRBJ2-2	CASSPGGQSYTGELFF	TGTGCCAGCAGCCCTGGGGGCCAGAGCTACACCGGGGAGCTGTTTTTT
-	many	TRBV29-1	TRBJ2-5	CSAARRGEKETQYF	TGCAGCGCTGCCCGTAGGGGAGAAAAAGAGACCCAGTACTTC
TRBD2	-	TRBV4-1	TRBJ2-5	CASSPNAGTSGGPQETQYF	TGCGCCAGCAGCCCCAACGCCGGGACTAGCGGGGGGCCCCAAGAGACCCAGTACTTC
-	-	TRBV15	TRBJ1-1	CATSIGGQGVNTEAFF	TGTGCCACCAGCATTGGGGGTCAGGGAGTAAACACTGAAGCTTTCTTT
TRBD2	-	TRBV3-1	TRBJ2-1	CASSFGTSGGAIVGEQFF	TGTGCCAGCAGCTTCGGGACTAGCGGGGGGGCGATCGTCGGTGAGCAGTTCTTC
-	-	TRBV7-6	TRBJ1-3	CASSLLEEYWDTIYF	TGTGCCAGCAGCTTATTAGAGGAATATTGGGACACCATATATTTT
TRBD1	many	TRBV4-1	TRBJ2-7	CASSPKGQVGVYEQYF	TGCGCCAGCAGCCCTAAGGGACAGGTAGGGGTCTACGAGCAGTACTTC
TRBD1	-	TRBV20-1	TRBJ2-7	CSAQADQGDEQYF	TGCAGTGCTCAAGCCGACCAGGGGGACGAGCAGTACTTC
TRBD2	many	TRBV4-1	TRBJ2-1	CASSQDGGTSGAVMRHNEQFF	TGCGCCAGCAGCCAAGACGGTGGGACTAGCGGGGCCGTTATGCGCCACAATGAGCAGTTCTTC
-	few	TRBV4-1	TRBJ2-7	CASSQDVRGGSYEQYF	TGCGCCAGCAGCCAAGACGTCAGGGGGGGATCCTACGAGCAGTACTTC
TRBD2	-	TRBV7-3	TRBJ2-3	CASSVRLAASTDTQYF	TGTGCCAGCAGCGTAAGACTAGCGGCTAGCACAGATACGCAGTATTTT
-	few	TRBV28	TRBJ1-2	CASGVNYGYTF	TGTGCCAGCGGAGTAAACTATGGCTACACCTTC
-	-	TRBV15	TRBJ1-6	CATSAVSDSSPLHF	TGTGCCACCAGCGCCGTTTCGGATAGTTCACCCCTCCACTTT
TRBD1	few	TRBV20-1	TRBJ1-1	CSAWTGLNTEAFF	TGCAGTGCTTGGACAGGGTTGAACACTGAAGCTTTCTTT
-	many	TRBV27	TRBJ2-1	CASSTTFHSYNEQFF	TGTGCCAGCAGTACGACTTTCCACTCCTACAATGAGCAGTTCTTC
TRBD2	-	TRBV20-1	TRBJ2-3	CSARAWRERDTQYF	TGCAGTGCTAGAGCCTGGCGGGAGAGGGATACGCAGTATTTT
-	once	TRBV2	TRBJ2-7	CASRRIQGLSSYEQYF	TGTGCCAGCAGGAGGATACAGGGCCTGAGCTCCTACGAGCAGTACTTC
-	few	TRBV5-4	TRBJ2-3	CASRTQGFDTQYF	TGTGCCAGCAGAACTCAGGGGTTCGATACGCAGTATTTT
-	few	TRBV4-1	TRBJ1-2	CASSQVEDDYGYTF	TGCGCCAGCAGCCAAGTAGAGGATGACTATGGCTACACCTTC
TRBD1	few	TRBV20-1	TRBJ2-5	CSATDRVTEETQYF	TGCAGTGCGACGGACAGGGTAACCGAAGAGACCCAGTACTTC
-	-	TRBV20-1	TRBJ2-1	CSARPLLRLSYNEQFF	TGCAGTGCTAGGCCCCTTCTCCGGCTCTCCTACAATGAGCAGTTCTTC
-	few	TRBV27	TRBJ1-1	CASSLSPDRIEAFF	TGTGCCAGCAGTTTATCGCCCGACAGAATTGAAGCTTTCTTT
-	-	TRBV4-1	TRBJ1-2	CASSQGGLHGYTF	TGCGCCAGCAGTCAAGGAGGACTTCATGGCTACACCTTC
-	-	TRBV21-1	TRBJ2-2	CASSKRTRDNTGELFF	TGTGCCAGCAGCAAAAGGACTCGTGACAACACCGGGGAGCTGTTTTTT
-	-	TRBV20-1	TRBJ2-1	CSASLGWADNNEQFF	TGCAGTGCTAGTCTTGGGTGGGCAGACAACAATGAGCAGTTCTTC
TRBD2	many	TRBV10-3	TRBJ2-1	CAISGPAGGDEQFF	TGTGCCATCAGTGGCCCAGCGGGGGGCGATGAGCAGTTCTTC